Below, 14 T cell receptor beta chains from the same sample are listed, as sequenced in a study of CD8 T cells in ankylosing spondylitis (dated by TCRdb to 2015 to 2018). The receptor library was made with 5' RACE. The run used an Illumina HiSeq 2500. TCRdb's own reprocessing of the public reads used fastp at Q25 and MiXCR and kept productive beta chains. Each CDR3 protein appears once, grouped with its most common genes and DNA. The sample includes 250,000 or so distinct CDR3 sequences, with 15% to 20% observed a single time. The leading ten clones occupy about a third of the sample. Sample: blood, either unsorted or a sorted T cell fraction (not recorded which). Receptor source: a male donor with ankylosing spondylitis or in good health (not recorded which).

This clonotype showed up many times. The rearrangement joins TRBV5-1 to TRBJ2-3; possibly TRBD2 for D (6 bases). The CDR3 is 15 amino acids. Germline V CDR1 and CDR2: SGHRS, YFSETQ. Between the trimmed V and J ends, which lost 4 bases and 4 bases, there was a span of 16 bases. CDR3 amino acids: CASSHAGGEPDTQYF. The DNA for the CDR3 is TGCGCCAGCAGCCATGCCGGGGGAGAACCAGATACGCAGTATTTT.

This clonotype has only a few counts. This chain connects TRBV4-3 to TRBJ2-5; tentatively, D is TRBD2 (6 bases). CDR1 is LGHNA, CDR2 YSLEER, per germline. The V end was cut by 0 bases, the J end by 3 bases, with 14 bases between. The CDR3 has 16 amino acids. The CDR3 loop is CASSQDYGGVEETQYF. As DNA, the CDR3 is TGCGCCAGCAGCCAAGATTACGGGGGAGTAGAAGAGACCCAGTACTTC.

This clonotype appeared many times. The chain employs TRBV6-1 and TRBJ2-1, with TRBD1 matching over 10 bases. The CDR3 is 15 residues long. V lost 6 bases and J lost 8; bases outside the gene matches: 10. Looked up from germline, CDR1 is MNHNS and CDR2 is SASEGT. For the CDR3, the DNA is TGTGCCAGCAGCACCGGGACAGGGGTAAGGGATGAGCAGTTCTTC. Translation: CASSTGTGVRDEQFF.

V and J are TRBV4-3 and TRBJ2-1; TRBD1 aligns across 10 bases. CDR3 size: 16 residues. CDR1 is LGHNA, CDR2 YSLEER, per germline. The V segment lost 0 bases and the J segment 7 bases; nucleotides outside the gene matches: 6. CDR3 region: CASSQDDDRGLNEQFF. The CDR3, as DNA: TGCGCCAGCAGCCAAGATGATGACAGGGGGCTGAATGAGCAGTTCTTC.

This rearrangement joins TRBV29-1 to TRBJ2-1; D is unclear. Germline-derived CDR1 and CDR2 are SQVTM and ANQGSEA. The CDR3 contains 17 residues. Trimming removed 4 bases at V and 8 bases at J, with 27 bases between. CDR3 residues: CSVGPDPNKPSGDEQFF. As DNA, the CDR3 is TGCAGCGTTGGCCCGGACCCCAACAAACCCTCAGGCGATGAGCAGTTCTTC.

The chain employs TRBV19 and TRBJ2-2; D is ambiguous. Germline lookup yields CDR1 LNHDA and CDR2 SQIVND (reference sequence). Trimming removed 0 bases from V and 3 bases from J, with 5 bases in between. The CDR3 sequence is 14 residues long. The CDR3 nucleotides read TGTGCCAGTAGTATAGATTTGTACACCGGGGAGCTGTTTTTT. Translation: CASSIDLYTGELFF.

J is TRBJ1-1 and V is TRBV27; no definite D call. V was shortened by 6 bases and J by 1 base, with 21 bases between the two germline ends. Germline V lookup: CDR1 MNHEY, CDR2 SMNVEV (reference sequence). CDR3 length: 17 amino acids. CDR3: CASRPSIPLSWNTEAFF. CDR3 coding DNA: TGTGCCAGCAGGCCTTCGATACCTCTAAGTTGGAACACTGAAGCTTTCTTT.

This clonotype was seen more than once but under ten times. This rearrangement joins TRBV29-1 to TRBJ2-1; the match to TRBD1 covers 9 bases. J lost 8 bases, V lost 8 bases, and 10 bases had no gene match. The CDR3 is made up of 13 amino acids. Germline V CDR1 and CDR2: SQVTM, ANQGSEA. The CDR3 nucleotides read TGCAGCTCCTGGACAGGGGAGTACGATGAGCAGTTCTTC. Its translation: CSSWTGEYDEQFF.

This clonotype was counted a few times. The chain links TRBV11-2 to TRBJ2-5, with D uncertain. V was cut by 5 bases and J by 5 bases, with 15 bases left in between. CDR1 SGHAT and CDR2 FQNNGV come from the germline V gene. The CDR3 has 14 residues. CDR3 amino acids: CASSGTVQVETQYF. DNA for the CDR3: TGTGCCAGCAGCGGAACTGTCCAGGTTGAGACCCAGTACTTC.

In this sample, this clonotype turned up a few times. This chain joins TRBV20-1 and TRBJ2-2; D ambiguous. Germline CDR1 and CDR2: DFQATT and SNEGSKA (reference sequence). Trimming shortened V by 3 bases and J by 6 bases, and 11 bases separated the two germline ends. CDR3 size: 13 residues. The CDR3 DNA is TGCAGTGCTAGCGGGCCCAGGCCCGGGGAGCTGTTTTTT. It codes for CSASGPRPGELFF.

This clonotype appeared many times. This rearrangement joins TRBV7-9 to TRBJ2-1, with D perhaps matching TRBD2 (5 bases). The V gene lost 3 bases and the J gene lost 6 bases, with 15 bases spanning the gap. The CDR3 is 15 residues long. The V gene's germline CDR1 is SEHNR and CDR2 FQNEAQ (reference sequence). CDR3 nucleotides: TGTGCCAGCAGCTTTTCAGGTAGCGTCGTCAATGAGCAGTTCTTC. It is translated as CASSFSGSVVNEQFF.

V gene TRBV15 combines with J gene TRBJ2-2, with a weak D call TRBD1 (5 bases). Germline CDR1 LNHNV, CDR2 YYDKDF (reference sequence). The length of the CDR3 is 15 residues. The V end was cut by 1 base, the J end by 4 bases, with 10 bases between. CDR3 nucleotides: TGTGCCACCAGCAGAGCGCGACAGATCACCGGGGAGCTGTTTTTT. It yields the protein CATSRARQITGELFF.

The sample holds many counts of this clonotype. The chain is built from TRBV20-1 and TRBJ2-2; no clear D. Trimming removed 1 base from V and 1 base from J, with 10 bases in between. The CDR3 loop spans 15 amino acids. Germline CDR1 and CDR2: DFQATT and SNEGSKA (reference sequence). For the CDR3, the DNA is TGCAGTGCTAGAGGCTCCACATGGAACACCGGGGAGCTGTTTTTT. Translation: CSARGSTWNTGELFF.

The V gene is TRBV9, the J gene TRBJ2-2; D is unclear. This CDR3 is built from 13 residues. CDR1 is SGDLS and CDR2 is YYNGEE in the germline V gene. V gave up 5 bases and J gave up 4 bases, with 9 bases separating them. CDR3 amino acids: CASSPPSTGELFF. As DNA, the CDR3 is TGTGCCAGCAGTCCTCCTAGCACCGGGGAGCTGTTTTTT.